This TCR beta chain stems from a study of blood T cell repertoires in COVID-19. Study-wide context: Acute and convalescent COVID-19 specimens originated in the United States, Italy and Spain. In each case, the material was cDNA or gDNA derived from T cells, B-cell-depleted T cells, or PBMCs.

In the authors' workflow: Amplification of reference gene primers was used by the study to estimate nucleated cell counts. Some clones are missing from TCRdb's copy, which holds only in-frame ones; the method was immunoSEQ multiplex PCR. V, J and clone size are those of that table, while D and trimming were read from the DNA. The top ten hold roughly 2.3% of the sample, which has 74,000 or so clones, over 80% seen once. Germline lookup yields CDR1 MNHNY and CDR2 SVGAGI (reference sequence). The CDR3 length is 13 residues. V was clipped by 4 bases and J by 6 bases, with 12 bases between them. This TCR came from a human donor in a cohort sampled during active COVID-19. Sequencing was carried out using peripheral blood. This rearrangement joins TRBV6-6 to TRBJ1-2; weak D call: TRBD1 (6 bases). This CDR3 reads CASSLTGSHGYTF. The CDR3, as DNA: TGTGCCAGCAGTTTAACAGGGTCCCATGGCTACACCTTC.